Listed here is a single T cell receptor (beta chain). Per the original data handling: Nucleated cell number was recorded as an estimate derived from reference gene primer amplification. Using immunoSEQ multiplex PCR, the repertoire was profiled, and TCRdb retains in-frame clones only, with some absent. V and J calls plus clone size are reproduced from that table; the DNA served to infer D and trimming. The table records about 270,000 clones, around nine tenths of them present only once. This CDR3 has 15 residues. V gave up 3 bases and J gave up 4 bases; unmatched junction bases: 5. Per the germline V gene, CDR1 is SEHNR and CDR2 is FQNEAQ (reference sequence). The sample belongs to a study of blood T cell repertoires in COVID-19. Study details: Samples taken during acute and convalescent COVID-19 were collected in the United States, Italy and Spain. PBMCs, B-cell-depleted T cells, or T cells provided the cDNA or gDNA that made up the material.

The chain recombines TRBV7-9 with TRBJ2-3; TRBD2 agrees at 9 bases. What was sequenced was peripheral blood. This TCR was recovered from a man in his forties or fifties with active or convalescent COVID-19. Written as DNA, the CDR3 is TGTGCCAGCAGCTTCGGGACTAGCAACGCAGATACGCAGTATTTT. This gives the protein CASSFGTSNADTQYF.